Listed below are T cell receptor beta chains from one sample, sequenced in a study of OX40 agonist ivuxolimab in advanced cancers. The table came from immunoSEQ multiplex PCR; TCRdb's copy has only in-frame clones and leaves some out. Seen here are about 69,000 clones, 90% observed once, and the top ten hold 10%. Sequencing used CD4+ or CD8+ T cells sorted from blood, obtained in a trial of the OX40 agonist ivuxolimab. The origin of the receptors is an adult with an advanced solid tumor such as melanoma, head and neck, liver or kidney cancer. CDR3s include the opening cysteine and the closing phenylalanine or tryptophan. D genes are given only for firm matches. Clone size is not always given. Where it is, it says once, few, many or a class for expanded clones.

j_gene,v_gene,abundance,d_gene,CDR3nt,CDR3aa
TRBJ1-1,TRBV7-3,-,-,TGTGCCAGCAGCTTTACAGGGAGTCGCACTGAAGCTTTCTTT,CASSFTGSRTEAFF
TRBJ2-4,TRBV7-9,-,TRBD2,TGTGCCAGCAGCCAGAGGACTAGCGGAAAAAACATTCAGTACTTC,CASSQRTSGKNIQYF
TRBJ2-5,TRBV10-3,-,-,TGTGCCATCAGTGAGTCCAGGGGTGGTTGGGAGACCCAGTACTTC,CAISESRGGWETQYF
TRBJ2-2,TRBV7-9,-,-,TGTGCCAGCAGCACCATCCCTAGCGCCAATTCCCCCGGGGAGCTGTTTTTT,CASSTIPSANSPGELFF
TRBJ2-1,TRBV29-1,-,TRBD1,TGCAGCGTTGAGGGACAGACCTACAATGAGCAGTTCTTC,CSVEGQTYNEQFF
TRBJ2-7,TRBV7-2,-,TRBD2,TGTGCCAGCAGCTTATCCCCACTAGCGGGAGGGTACGAGCAGTACTTC,CASSLSPLAGGYEQYF
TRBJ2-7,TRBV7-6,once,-,TGTGCCAGCAGCTTAAAGGGGTACGAGCAGTACTTC,CASSLKGYEQYF
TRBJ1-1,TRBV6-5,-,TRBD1,TGTGCCAGCAGTGGACCAGGGGGTTTGTCAGCTTTCTTT,CASSGPGGLSAFF
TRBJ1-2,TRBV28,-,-,TGTGCCAGCAGTTTAAGGGACCCCCGGCCCTACACCTTC,CASSLRDPRPYTF
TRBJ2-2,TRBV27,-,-,TGTGCCAGCAGTTTACGGACAACTACGAACACCGGGGAGCTGTTTTTT,CASSLRTTTNTGELFF
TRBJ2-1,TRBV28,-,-,TGTGCCAGCAGTTTGGGGTCCTACAATGAGCAGTTCTTC,CASSLGSYNEQFF
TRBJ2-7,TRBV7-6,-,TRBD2,TGTGCCAGCAGCCCCAGCGGGGTTTCTCGGTACGAGCAGTACTTC,CASSPSGVSRYEQYF
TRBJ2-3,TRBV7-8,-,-,TGTGCCAGCAGCTTAGCGGTGGGCCCCACAGATACGCAGTATTTT,CASSLAVGPTDTQYF
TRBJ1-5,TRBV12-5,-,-,TGTGCTAGTGGTGAGAATCAGCCCCAGCATTTT,CASGENQPQHF
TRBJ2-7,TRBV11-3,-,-,TGTGCCAGCAGCTTATCGTACTCCCTCTACGAGCAGTACTTC,CASSLSYSLYEQYF
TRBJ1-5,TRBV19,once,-,TGTGCCTGTACCGGGCAGGGCCTAGGCAATCAGCCCCAGCATTTT,CACTGQGLGNQPQHF
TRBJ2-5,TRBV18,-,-,TGTGCCAGCTCCCCTGATTCCCAAGAGACCCAGTACTTC,CASSPDSQETQYF
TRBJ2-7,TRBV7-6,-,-,TGTGCCAGCAGCTTAAAAGGGCCACTCTACGAGCAGTACTTC,CASSLKGPLYEQYF
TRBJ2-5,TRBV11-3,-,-,TGTGCCAGCAGCGACCGGGCTCATTGGCGGGAGACCCAGTACTTC,CASSDRAHWRETQYF
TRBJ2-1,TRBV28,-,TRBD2,TGTGCCAGCAGTTTAGGGCCTAGCGGGAGGAATGAGCAGTTCTTC,CASSLGPSGRNEQFF
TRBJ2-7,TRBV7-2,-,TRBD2,TGTGCCAGCAGCCGCACTAGCGGGGGGTCCTACGAGCAGTACTTC,CASSRTSGGSYEQYF
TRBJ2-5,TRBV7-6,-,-,TGTGCCAGCAGCTTCAGCCACGGGGTGGAGACCCAGTACTTC,CASSFSHGVETQYF
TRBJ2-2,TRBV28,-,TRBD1,TGTGCCAGCAGTGTCGCCTCTAGGGGACAGGGGGCCGCCGGGGAGCTGTTTTTT,CASSVASRGQGAAGELFF
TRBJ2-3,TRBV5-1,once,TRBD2,TGCGCCAGCAGCTTGGTCCTAGCGGAGGGGGATACGCAGTATTTT,CASSLVLAEGDTQYF
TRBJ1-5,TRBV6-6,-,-,TGTGCCAGCAGTCGGTCCACCTCTGGCAATCAGCCCCAGCATTTT,CASSRSTSGNQPQHF
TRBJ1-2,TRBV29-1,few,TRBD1,TGCAGCGCCCGGGACAGCGCTAACTATGGCTACACCTTC,CSARDSANYGYTF
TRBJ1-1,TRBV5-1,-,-,TGCGCCAGCAGCATGGCACCGAACACTGAAGCTTTCTTT,CASSMAPNTEAFF
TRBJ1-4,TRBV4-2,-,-,TGTGCCAGCAGCCAAGCCGGGACACCTAAAGGGGAACTGTTTTTT,CASSQAGTPKGELFF
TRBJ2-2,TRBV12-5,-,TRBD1,TGTGCTAGTGGTTTGGACAGGGGGCCTCTTGGAACCGGGGAGCTGTTTTTT,CASGLDRGPLGTGELFF
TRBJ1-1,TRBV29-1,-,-,TGCAGCGTCCCAGCAGGGCTCGGCGCTTTCTTT,CSVPAGLGAFF
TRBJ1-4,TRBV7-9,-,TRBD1,TGTGCCAGCAGCCGTACAGGGGGCGGGGTATTCGCTGAAAAACTGTTTTTT,CASSRTGGGVFAEKLFF
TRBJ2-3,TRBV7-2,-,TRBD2,TGTGCCAGCAGCTTAGGAAGACTAGCGGGAGAAGGTACGCAGTATTTT,CASSLGRLAGEGTQYF
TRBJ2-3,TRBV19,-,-,TGTGCCAGTAGTAAACAGGCTGGCACAGATACGCAGTATTTT,CASSKQAGTDTQYF
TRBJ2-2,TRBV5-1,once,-,TGCGCCAGCAGCCAGAACAGGGCGGGGACCGGGGAGCTGTTTTTT,CASSQNRAGTGELFF
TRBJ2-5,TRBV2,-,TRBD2,TGTGCCAGCAGTGAAAAGCGGACTAGCGGGAGTGAGACCCAGTACTTC,CASSEKRTSGSETQYF
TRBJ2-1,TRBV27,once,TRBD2,TGTGCCAGCAGTTGGGGGGTACTAACGAGCGGGAATGCGCAGTTCTTC,CASSWGVLTSGNAQFF
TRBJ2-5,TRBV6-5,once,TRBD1,TGTGCCAGCAGAAGGACAGGGGGGTATGAGCAGTACTTC,CASRRTGGYEQYF
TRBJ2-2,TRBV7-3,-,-,TGTGCCAGCAGCTTAACTGTCGGGCGTACCACCGGGGAGCTGTTTTTT,CASSLTVGRTTGELFF
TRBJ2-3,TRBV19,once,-,TGTGCCAGTAGTTTCCGACCCGGAAGCACAGATACGCAGTATTTT,CASSFRPGSTDTQYF
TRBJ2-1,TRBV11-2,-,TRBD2,TGTGCCAGCAGCTTAGAAGGGGTAGCGGGACAAGAGCAGTTCTTC,CASSLEGVAGQEQFF
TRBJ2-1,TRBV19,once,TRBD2,TGTGCCAGTAGTATAGACGGGACTAGCGGGAGGCAAACCTACAATGAGCAGTTCTTC,CASSIDGTSGRQTYNEQFF
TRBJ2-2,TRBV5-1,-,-,TGCGCCAGCAGCAATATACCCGGGGAGCTGTTTTTT,CASSNIPGELFF
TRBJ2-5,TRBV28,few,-,TGTGCCAGCAGGAATGTGGGGACACCGCTACCCGAGACCCAGTACTTC,CASRNVGTPLPETQYF
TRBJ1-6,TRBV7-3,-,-,TGTGCCAGCAGCTCCGGGGACGGTTCACCCCTCCACTTT,CASSSGDGSPLHF
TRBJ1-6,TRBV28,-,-,TGTGCCAGCAGTTTCCCCTCGGGGGGCCGTTATTCACCCCTCCACTTT,CASSFPSGGRYSPLHF